Presented here are 2 T cell receptor beta chains from one specimen sequenced in a study of Graves' ophthalmopathy and Graves' hyperthyroidism. Amplified material comprised TCR beta CDR3 regions derived from RNA transcripts. RT-PCR with HTBI primers came first, then second-round multiplex PCR. MiXCR was run by TCRdb on the multiplex PCR reads, yielding one entry per CDR3 protein. In the table there are 230,000 or so distinct CDR3 sequences, 45% of which are singletons. The specimen was peripheral blood. The receptor set was obtained from an adult man with Graves' ophthalmopathy.

A note on this clonotype: At one boundary the junction diverges from the germline segment, which might be a read error. This chain joins TRBV5-8 and TRBJ2-7; no clear D gene. The germline CDR1 and CDR2 sequences are SGHTS and YDEGEE. CDR3 size: 14 residues. The CDR3 DNA reads as TGCGCCAGCAGCCAAGGAGTTACCGCCTACGAGCAGTACTTC. The encoded protein is CASSQGVTAYEQYF. The full variable domain, completed using reference TRBV5-8 and TRBJ2-7, is EAGVTQSPTHLIKTRGQQATLRCSPISGHTSVYWYQQALGLGLQFLLWYDEGEERNRGNFPPRFSGRQFPNYSSELNVNALELEDSALYLCASSQGVTAYEQYFGPGTRLTVT.

This chain joins TRBV10-3 and TRBJ1-2; weak D call: TRBD1 (5 bases). The CDR3 is made up of 13 amino acids. Trimming stripped 6 bases from V and 2 bases from J, with 10 bases between. CDR1 is ENHRY and CDR2 is SYGVKD in the germline V gene. The CDR3 DNA reads TGTGCCATCAGCCGGGACCGGAACTATGGCTACACCTTC. Encoded protein: CAISRDRNYGYTF.